Listed below are T cell receptor beta chains from one sample, sequenced in a study of blood T cell repertoires in COVID-19. Assay used: immunoSEQ multiplex PCR; TCRdb lists only in-frame clones, some missing. The table records fewer than 110,000 clones, about 89% of them present only once. The sequenced sample consisted of peripheral blood. These receptors all come from a woman aged 55 to 70 with acute or convalescent COVID-19. CDR3s include the opening cysteine and the closing phenylalanine or tryptophan. Fields, in order: CDR3 length, clone size, D gene, V gene, J gene, CDR3 DNA, CDR3 protein. D genes are given only for firm matches. Size is omitted from some rows. Given values are once, few, many or a class for expanded clones.

10	-	-	TRBV20-1	TRBJ2-5	TGCAGTGCCCGAGGGGGGACCCAGTACTTC	CSARGGTQYF
13	-	-	TRBV12-3/TRBV12-4	TRBJ1-1	TGTGCCAGCACGCGGGGGCTAAACACTGAAGCTTTCTTT	CASTRGLNTEAFF
16	-	TRBD2	TRBV5-1	TRBJ2-5	TGCGCCAGCAGCTTGGACGGGACTAGCGGGACTGAGACCCAGTACTTC	CASSLDGTSGTETQYF
13	-	-	TRBV9	TRBJ2-3	TGTGCCAGCAGCGTTTCTAGCACAGATACGCAGTATTTT	CASSVSSTDTQYF
15	-	TRBD1	TRBV13	TRBJ1-1	TGTGCCAGCAGCTTAGCTGGACAGGGGAACACTGAAGCTTTCTTT	CASSLAGQGNTEAFF
13	-	-	TRBV19	TRBJ2-7	TGTGCCAGTAGCCCTCCGGGGTTCTACGAGCAGTACTTC	CASSPPGFYEQYF
11	-	-	TRBV2	TRBJ1-2	TGTGCCAGCAGCGAGGGTTATGGCTACACCTTC	CASSEGYGYTF
15	-	-	TRBV7-2	TRBJ2-2	TGTGCCAGCAGCTTAGCGGACATAAGGACCGGGGAGCTGTTTTTT	CASSLADIRTGELFF
16	once	-	TRBV19	TRBJ2-1	TGTGCCAGTACGTTAGACCGGGACAAACCCTTCAATGAGCAGTTCTTC	CASTLDRDKPFNEQFF
16	-	-	TRBV19	TRBJ2-2	TGTGCCAGTAGTATAGGCGCTAGCAGGAACACCGGGGAGCTGTTTTTT	CASSIGASRNTGELFF
16	-	TRBD1	TRBV3-1/TRBV3-2	TRBJ2-7	TGTGCCAGCAGCCAGGGGACAGCCTGGGGCTCCTACGAGCAGTACTTC	CASSQGTAWGSYEQYF
15	-	TRBD2	TRBV10-3	TRBJ2-2	TGTGCCATCAGCCCCCTAGCGGGGGACACCGGGGAGCTGTTTTTT	CAISPLAGDTGELFF
17	-	TRBD2	TRBV28	TRBJ2-5	TGTGCCAGCAGTTGGATATTGGCTAGCGGGAGGGTGGAGACCCAGTACTTC	CASSWILASGRVETQYF
14	-	-	TRBV27	TRBJ1-1	TGTGCCAGCAGTTCTACAGGGCGAGTAACTGAAGCTTTCTTT	CASSSTGRVTEAFF
14	once	TRBD2	TRBV7-9	TRBJ2-1	TGTGCCAGCAGCGTTAGCGGGAGTAGTAATGAGCAGTTCTTC	CASSVSGSSNEQFF
15	-	TRBD1	TRBV3-1/TRBV3-2	TRBJ2-1	TGTGCCACCGCGAGGGGGCGGAGCTCCTACAATGAGCAGTTCTTC	CATARGRSSYNEQFF
15	-	-	TRBV3-1/TRBV3-2	TRBJ1-4	TGTGCCAGCAGCCCACCGGGACTGGTTAATGAAAAACTGTTTTTT	CASSPPGLVNEKLFF
13	-	TRBD2	TRBV5-5	TRBJ2-2	TGTGCCAGCATAGCGGGACCCACCGGGGAGCTGTTTTTT	CASIAGPTGELFF
16	-	-	TRBV7-9	TRBJ2-5	TGTGCCAGCAGCTCCCAATCGACCCGAGGGGGAGAGACCCAGTACTTC	CASSSQSTRGGETQYF
15	-	-	TRBV11-3	TRBJ2-5	TGTGCCAGCAGCTCCCTCGGGGACAACCAAGAGACCCAGTACTTC	CASSSLGDNQETQYF
15	-	TRBD1	TRBV7-9	TRBJ1-2	TGTGCCAGCAGCCCCCGCGGACAGGGGGCCTGGGGCTACACCTTC	CASSPRGQGAWGYTF
13	few	TRBD1	TRBV6-6	TRBJ1-1	TGTGCCAGCAGTTACGACAGGGAATTTGAAGCTTTCTTT	CASSYDREFEAFF
13	-	TRBD1	TRBV28	TRBJ1-1	TGTGCCAGCATACGACAGGGGGTTACTGAAGCTTTCTTT	CASIRQGVTEAFF
17	-	TRBD2	TRBV5-1	TRBJ2-3	TGCGCCAGCAGCTTGGGACTAGCGGGAGGGCCAGGAGATACGCAGTATTTT	CASSLGLAGGPGDTQYF
10	-	TRBD1	TRBV20-1	TRBJ1-1	TGCAGTGCTATAAGGGGGCTGGCTTTCTTT	CSAIRGLAFF
13	-	TRBD1	TRBV19	TRBJ2-7	TGTGCCAGTCGTCGGCAGGGGGCCTACGAGCAGTACTTC	CASRRQGAYEQYF
15	-	-	TRBV7-8	TRBJ2-7	TGTGCCAGCAGCTTGGATTCGCAGGGCGCTCTCGAGCAGTACTTC	CASSLDSQGALEQYF
15	-	-	TRBV4-2	TRBJ1-3	TGTGCCAGCAGCCAAGGGGCCCTCTCTGGAAACACCATATATTTT	CASSQGALSGNTIYF
14	-	-	TRBV7-9	TRBJ1-2	TGTGCCAGCAGCTTAGGAACAACAGGGACTGGCTACACCTTC	CASSLGTTGTGYTF
12	-	-	TRBV7-9	TRBJ2-3	TGTGCCAGCGCGGTGAGGACAGATACGCAGTATTTT	CASAVRTDTQYF
13	few	-	TRBV18	TRBJ1-2	TGTGCCAGCATGACTACAGGGAACTATGGCTACACCTTC	CASMTTGNYGYTF
14	few	-	TRBV10-2	TRBJ1-2	TGCGCCAGCAGTGAGATCCGGGCTAACTATGGCTACACCTTC	CASSEIRANYGYTF
15	-	-	TRBV5-5	TRBJ1-2	TGTGCCAGCAGCTTTGAGGGGGATGCCTTTGGAGGCTACACCTTC	CASSFEGDAFGGYTF
14	-	TRBD1	TRBV6-6	TRBJ1-1	TGTGCCAGCAGGATTGAGGGGGCGCGCGCTGAAGCTTTCTTT	CASRIEGARAEAFF
13	-	-	TRBV4-2	TRBJ1-1	TGTGCCAGCAGCCTAACAGAGAACACTGAAGCTTTCTTT	CASSLTENTEAFF
14	-	TRBD2	TRBV6-5	TRBJ2-1	TGTGCCAGCATACGGGTAGCGGGCCACAATGAGCAGTTCTTC	CASIRVAGHNEQFF
14	-	-	TRBV10-2	TRBJ2-5	TGCGCCAGCAGTGATGGGGGGAGAGTGGAGACCCAGTACTTC	CASSDGGRVETQYF
15	-	TRBD1	TRBV30	TRBJ2-1	TGTGCCTGGAGTGCAGCAGGGGGCGCGGAGGGTGAGCAGTTCTTC	CAWSAAGGAEGEQFF
15	-	-	TRBV5-8	TRBJ1-5	TGTGCCAGCAGAAAGGGGGATAAAGGCAATCAGCCCCAGCATTTT	CASRKGDKGNQPQHF
15	-	-	TRBV19	TRBJ1-5	TGTGCCAGTAGCCGGAGTTTTTATAGCAATCAGCCCCAGCATTTT	CASSRSFYSNQPQHF
14	-	-	TRBV5-1	TRBJ2-1	TGCGCCAGCAGCTCACAGAGGACAAACAATGAGCAGTTCTTC	CASSSQRTNNEQFF
14	-	TRBD1	TRBV7-9	TRBJ1-1	TGTGCCAGCAGTCGGACAGGGATCGGCACTGAAGCTTTCTTT	CASSRTGIGTEAFF
13	-	TRBD1	TRBV29-1	TRBJ1-2	TGCAGCGTCCAAGGTGGGACAGGGCTTGGCTACACCTTC	CSVQGGTGLGYTF
15	-	-	TRBV9	TRBJ2-1	TGTGCCAGCAGCGTAGGCCAGGGATCCTACAATGAGCAGTTCTTC	CASSVGQGSYNEQFF
14	-	-	TRBV11-2	TRBJ1-1	TGTGCCAGCAGCTTGACAGATCAGAACACTGAAGCTTTCTTT	CASSLTDQNTEAFF
11	-	-	TRBV6-5	TRBJ2-1	TGTGCCAGCTTGGGGCTAGTTGAGCAGTTCTTC	CASLGLVEQFF
14	-	TRBD1	TRBV6-5	TRBJ1-2	TGTGCCAGCAGATCTGGGACAGGGAGCTTTGGCTACACCTTC	CASRSGTGSFGYTF
14	-	TRBD1	TRBV3-1/TRBV3-2	TRBJ1-6	TGTGCCAGCAGCCGTGGACAGGGGGTTTCACCCCTCCACTTT	CASSRGQGVSPLHF